This TCR beta chain was obtained from a study of blood T cell repertoires in COVID-19. How the authors handled the data: Amplification from reference gene primers served as the basis for estimated nucleated cell counts. Assay: immunoSEQ multiplex PCR; the TCRdb copy retains only in-frame clones and omits some. Clone size and V and J calls were adopted from that table, with D and trimming inferred from the DNA. The sample yields around 180,000 clones, 80% to 90% seen once. Participants were aged 18 to 89 years from approximately 24 US areas. J gave up 2 bases and V 5 bases, and 11 bases lay outside the gene matches. Germline V gene sequence: CDR1 SGHTA, CDR2 FQGNSA. The CDR3 sequence is 17 residues long.

The chain recombines TRBV7-2 with TRBJ2-5; 10 bases match TRBD2. The sequencing sample was made of PBMCs or T cells enriched from blood (not recorded which). The source is a woman between 35 and 50 years old with acute COVID-19. The CDR3 DNA reads TGTGCCAGCAGCCCCCACGCTAGCGGGGGTAGGCAAGAGACCCAGTACTTC. It specifies CASSPHASGGRQETQYF.